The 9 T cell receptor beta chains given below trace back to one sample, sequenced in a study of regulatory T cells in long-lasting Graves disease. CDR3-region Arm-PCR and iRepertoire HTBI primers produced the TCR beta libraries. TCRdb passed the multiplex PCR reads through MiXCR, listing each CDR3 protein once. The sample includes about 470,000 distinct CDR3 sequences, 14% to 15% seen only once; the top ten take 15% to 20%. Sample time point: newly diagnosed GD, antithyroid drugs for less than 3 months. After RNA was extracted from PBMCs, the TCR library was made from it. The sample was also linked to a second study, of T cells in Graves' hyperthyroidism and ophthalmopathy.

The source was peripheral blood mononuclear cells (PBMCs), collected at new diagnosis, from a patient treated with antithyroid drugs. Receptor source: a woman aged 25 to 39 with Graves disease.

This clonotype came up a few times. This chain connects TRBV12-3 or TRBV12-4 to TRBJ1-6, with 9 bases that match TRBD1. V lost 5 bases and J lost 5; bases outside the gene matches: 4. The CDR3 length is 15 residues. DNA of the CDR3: TGTGCCAGCAGTGCGACAGGGGGAAATAATTCACCCCTCCACTTT. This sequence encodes CASSATGGNNSPLHF.

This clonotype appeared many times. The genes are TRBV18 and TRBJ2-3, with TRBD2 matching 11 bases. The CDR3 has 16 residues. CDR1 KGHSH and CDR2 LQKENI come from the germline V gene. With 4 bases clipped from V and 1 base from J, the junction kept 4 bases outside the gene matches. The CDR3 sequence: CASSHGTSGRTDTQYF. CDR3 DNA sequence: TGTGCCAGCTCACACGGGACTAGCGGCCGCACAGATACGCAGTATTTT.

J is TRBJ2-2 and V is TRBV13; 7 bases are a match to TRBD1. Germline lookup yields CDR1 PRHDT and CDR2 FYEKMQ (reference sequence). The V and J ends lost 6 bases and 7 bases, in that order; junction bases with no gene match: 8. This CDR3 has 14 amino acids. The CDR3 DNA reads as TGTGCCAGCAGAGAAGGGGGCGGTGGCGGGGAGCTGTTTTTT. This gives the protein CASREGGGGGELFF.

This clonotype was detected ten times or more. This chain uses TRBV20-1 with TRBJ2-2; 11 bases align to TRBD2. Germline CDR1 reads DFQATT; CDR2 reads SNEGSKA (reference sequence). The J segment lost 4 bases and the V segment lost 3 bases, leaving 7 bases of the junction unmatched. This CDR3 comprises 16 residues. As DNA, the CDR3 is TGCAGTGCTAGCACCTCGGGACTAGCGGTCACCGGGGAGCTGTTTTTT. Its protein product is CSASTSGLAVTGELFF.

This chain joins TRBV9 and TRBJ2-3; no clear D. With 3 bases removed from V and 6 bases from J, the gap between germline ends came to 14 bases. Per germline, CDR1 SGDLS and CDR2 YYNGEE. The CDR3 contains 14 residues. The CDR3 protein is CASSGGRLWDTQYF. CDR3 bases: TGTGCCAGCAGCGGCGGCCGACTGTGGGATACGCAGTATTTT.

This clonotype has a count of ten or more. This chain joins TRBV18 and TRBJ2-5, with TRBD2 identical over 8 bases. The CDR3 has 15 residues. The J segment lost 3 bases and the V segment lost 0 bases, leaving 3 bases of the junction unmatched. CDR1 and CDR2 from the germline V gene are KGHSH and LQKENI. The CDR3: CASSPPDGREETQYF. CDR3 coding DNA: TGTGCCAGCTCACCACCTGACGGGAGGGAAGAGACCCAGTACTTC.

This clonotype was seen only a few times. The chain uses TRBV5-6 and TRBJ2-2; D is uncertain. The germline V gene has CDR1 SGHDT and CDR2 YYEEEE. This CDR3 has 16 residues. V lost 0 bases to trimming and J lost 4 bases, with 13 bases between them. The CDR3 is CASSLVEQIFTGELFF. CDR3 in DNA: TGTGCCAGCAGCTTGGTTGAGCAGATCTTCACCGGGGAGCTGTTTTTT. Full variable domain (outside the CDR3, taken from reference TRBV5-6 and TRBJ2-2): DAGVTQSPTHLIKTRGQQVTLRCSPKSGHDTVSWYQQALGQGPQFIFQYYEEEERQRGNFPDRFSGHQFPNYSSELNVNALLLGDSALYLCASSLVEQIFTGELFFGEGSRLTVL.

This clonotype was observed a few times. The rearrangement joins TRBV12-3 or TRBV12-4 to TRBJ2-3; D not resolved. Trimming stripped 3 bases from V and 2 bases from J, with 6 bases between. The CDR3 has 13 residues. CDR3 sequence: CASSFYSTDTQYF. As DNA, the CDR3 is TGTGCCAGCAGTTTTTATTCCACAGATACGCAGTATTTT.

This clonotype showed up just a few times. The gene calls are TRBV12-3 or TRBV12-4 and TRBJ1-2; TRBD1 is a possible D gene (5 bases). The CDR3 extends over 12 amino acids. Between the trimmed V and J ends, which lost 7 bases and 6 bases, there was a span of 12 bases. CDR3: CASTRGEDGYTF. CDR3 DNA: TGTGCCAGCACTCGGGGGGAGGATGGCTACACCTTC.